This T cell receptor beta chain was recorded in a study of T cells after yellow fever vaccination. Study-wide background: With SMART-Seq v4 Ultra Low Input, the fractions containing low cell numbers were prepared. Broader study findings: Faster peaking, at day 5 versus 15, marked a secondary response that was weaker. Overlap between CD4 and CD8 compartments was detected for a small share of clonotypes.

The 5'RACE template-switching step produced TCR cDNA and added a universal primer site and UMIs. TCRdb analysed the 5' RACE reads with MiXCR anew, one entry per CDR3 protein. This sample has fewer than 450,000 distinct CDR3 sequences, with about 4% found just once. CDR3 length: 16 residues. Trimming removed 3 bases from V and 0 bases from J, with 12 bases in between. Per germline, CDR1 SGHDN and CDR2 FVKESK. This clonotype was detected many times. Its antigen is as yet unknown. This sequence joins TRBV14 and TRBJ1-3, with TRBD1 as a possible D gene (5 bases). The sample consisted of PBMCs, taken 5 days after the yellow fever booster vaccination. The clonotype was recovered from a man aged 18 to 30 who received the YFV17D yellow fever vaccine. This CDR3 reads CASSHPAGSSGNTIYF. The CDR3 DNA follows: TGTGCCAGCAGCCATCCGGCAGGGAGCTCTGGAAACACCATATATTTT. The full variable domain, completed using reference TRBV14 and TRBJ1-3, is EAGVTQFPSHSVIEKGQTVTLRCDPISGHDNLYWYRRVMGKEIKFLLHFVKESKQDESGMPNNRFLAERTGGTYSTLKVQPAELEDSGVYFCASSHPAGSSGNTIYFGEGSWLTVV.